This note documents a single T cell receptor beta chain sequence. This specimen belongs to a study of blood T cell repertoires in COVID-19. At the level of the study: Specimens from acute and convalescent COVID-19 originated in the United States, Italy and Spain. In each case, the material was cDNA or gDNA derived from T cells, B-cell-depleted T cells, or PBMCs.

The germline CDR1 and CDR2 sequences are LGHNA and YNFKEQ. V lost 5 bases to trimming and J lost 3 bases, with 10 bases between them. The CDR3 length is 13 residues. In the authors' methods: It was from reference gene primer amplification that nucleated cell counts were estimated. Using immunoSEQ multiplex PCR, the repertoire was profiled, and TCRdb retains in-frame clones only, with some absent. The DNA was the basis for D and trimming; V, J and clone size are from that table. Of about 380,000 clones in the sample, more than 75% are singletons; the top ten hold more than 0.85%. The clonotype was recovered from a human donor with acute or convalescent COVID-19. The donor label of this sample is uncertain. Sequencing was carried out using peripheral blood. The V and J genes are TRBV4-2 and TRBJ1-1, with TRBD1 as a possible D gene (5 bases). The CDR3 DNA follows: TGTGCCAGCAGCAGGGGCCGGGACACTGAAGCTTTCTTT. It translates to CASSRGRDTEAFF.